What follows are 16 T cell receptor beta chains derived from one specimen sequenced in a study of blood T cell repertoires in COVID-19. The repertoire was sequenced with immunoSEQ multiplex PCR; TCRdb's copy has only in-frame clones and lacks some. This sample yields hundreds of thousands of clones, of which 80% to 90% are seen a single time; 0.95% to 1.2% belongs to the top ten. The sequencing input was PBMCs or T cells enriched from blood (not recorded which). The origin of the receptors is a man aged 25 to 45 who had recovered from COVID-19.

The rearrangement links TRBV7-9 to TRBJ1-5; D might be TRBD1 (5 bases). V lost 5 bases and J 3 bases, leaving 14 bases between the germline ends. In germline, CDR1 is SEHNR, CDR2 FQNEAQ (reference sequence). The CDR3 is made up of 15 amino acids. The CDR3 region has the DNA TGTGCCAGCAGCAAACAAACAGGTTACAATCAGCCCCAGCATTTT. Its protein product is CASSKQTGYNQPQHF.

The chain links TRBV6-5 to TRBJ2-7; 7 bases align to TRBD2. CDR1 MNHEY and CDR2 SVGAGI come from the germline V gene. Trimming removed 8 bases from V and 3 bases from J; junction bases left unmatched: 10. The CDR3 is 14 amino acids. CDR3 nucleotide sequence: TGTGCCAGCCGCCGGCGGGAGATAGGCTACGAGCAGTACTTC. It codes for CASRRREIGYEQYF.

The chain has TRBV5-1 and TRBJ2-7; 10 nucleotides agree with TRBD2. This CDR3 is built from 15 residues. In germline, CDR1 is SGHRS, CDR2 YFSETQ. Trimming at V came to 3 bases and at J to 2 bases, leaving 5 bases not matched to a gene. CDR3 nucleotides: TGCGCCAGCAGCTCCGGGACTAGCGATACCTACGAGCAGTACTTC. This encodes CASSSGTSDTYEQYF.

This clone turned up a few times. Other DNA sequences from this sample encode an identical CDR3 as well. The rearrangement uses TRBV12-5 and TRBJ2-7; 9 nucleotides agree with TRBD1. There are 14 residues in the CDR3. V lost 4 bases and J lost 1; bases outside the gene matches: 2. The germline gives CDR1 LGHNT, CDR2 FRNRAP. Written as DNA, the CDR3 is TGTGCTAGTGGTTCGGGACAGGGTTCCTACGAGCAGTACTTC. Translated: CASGSGQGSYEQYF.

The chain is built from TRBV28 and TRBJ2-7, with D tentatively TRBD1 (7 bases). The CDR3 runs 15 residues. With 5 bases removed from V and 5 bases from J, the gap between germline ends came to 19 bases. Germline CDR1 reads MDHEN; CDR2 reads SYDVKM. The CDR3 DNA reads TGTGCCAGCAGTCCCCCCGACAGGGAGGTCCACGAGCAGTACTTC. Translating it yields CASSPPDREVHEQYF.

The V gene is TRBV9, the J gene TRBJ2-3; 10 bases match TRBD2. This CDR3 comprises 15 residues. Germline CDR1 is SGDLS and CDR2 is YYNGEE. The V and J ends lost 0 bases and 4 bases, in that order; junction bases with no gene match: 2. The chain's CDR3 is CASSVGTSGPDTQYF. CDR3 nucleotide sequence: TGTGCCAGCAGCGTAGGGACTAGCGGCCCAGATACGCAGTATTTT.

This clone was counted a few times. The J gene is TRBJ1-2, the V gene TRBV18, with a tentative D call TRBD1 (5 bases). The CDR3 contains 14 residues. The ends were cut back, 4 bases at V and 0 bases at J, with 9 bases in the middle. Germline lookup yields CDR1 KGHSH and CDR2 LQKENI. CDR3 protein: CASSRSTANYGYTF. DNA for the CDR3: TGTGCCAGCTCACGTTCGACAGCTAACTATGGCTACACCTTC. Complete variable domain (other parts from reference TRBV18 and TRBJ1-2): NAGVMQNPRHLVRRRGQEARLRCSPMKGHSHVYWYRQLPEEGLKFMVYLQKENIIDESGMPKERFSAEFPKEGPSILRIQQVVRGDSAAYFCASSRSTANYGYTFGSGTRLTVV.

The chain carries TRBV29-1 and TRBJ2-1; 10 nucleotides agree with TRBD2. Germline CDR1 reads SQVTM; CDR2 reads ANQGSEA. The CDR3 spans 14 residues. V was clipped by 8 bases and J by 1 base; unmatched bases: 5. The CDR3 loop reads CSLRLAGSYNEQFF. CDR3 sequence (DNA): TGCAGCCTCCGACTAGCGGGTTCCTACAATGAGCAGTTCTTC.

The chain links TRBV10-3 to TRBJ1-6; 9 bases line up with TRBD1. The CDR3 is 14 amino acids. V shed 2 bases, J shed 14 bases, and the junction held 7 bases outside the gene matches. The germline V gene has CDR1 ENHRY and CDR2 SYGVKD. CDR3 amino acids: CAISEADRGATLHF. The CDR3 DNA sequence: TGTGCCATCAGTGAGGCCGACAGGGGGGCAACCCTCCACTTT.

The chain is built from TRBV7-9 and TRBJ2-7, with 7 nucleotides matching TRBD1. The ends lost 5 bases at V and 4 bases at J; junction bases unmatched: 5. Germline-derived CDR1 and CDR2 are SEHNR and FQNEAQ (reference sequence). The CDR3 covers 13 residues. The CDR3: CASSRDRLYEQYF. The CDR3 DNA is TGTGCCAGCAGCCGGGACAGATTATACGAGCAGTACTTC.

The rearrangement uses TRBV30 and TRBJ2-3; TRBD1 agrees at 9 bases. Germline CDR1 and CDR2: GTSNPN and SVGIG (reference sequence). The CDR3 contains 15 residues. After removal of 4 bases from V and 4 bases from J, the junction contained 9 bases not matched to a gene. The CDR3 nucleotides read TGTGCCTGGACTACAGGGGGCGGGGTACCAGATACGCAGTATTTT. It encodes CAWTTGGGVPDTQYF.

The chain links TRBV13 to TRBJ2-7; no clear D. The CDR3 runs 13 residues. CDR1 PRHDT and CDR2 FYEKMQ come from the germline V gene (reference sequence). V lost 5 bases and J lost 1, with 9 bases in between. CDR3 protein: CASSLGSSYEQYF. CDR3 DNA: TGTGCCAGCAGCCTCGGGTCTTCCTACGAGCAGTACTTC.

The chain recombines TRBV6-5 with TRBJ1-3; D not resolved. CDR1 MNHEY and CDR2 SVGAGI come from the germline V gene. V was pared by 6 bases and J by 2 bases, with 8 bases between. The CDR3 runs to 13 residues. Written as DNA, the CDR3 is TGTGCCAGCAGGACGGCGGCTGGAAACACCATATATTTT. Its translation: CASRTAAGNTIYF.

CDR3 sequence (DNA): TGTGCCAGCAGTGCCTTACCACAGGGGATGAGCAATCAGCCCCAGCATTTT. Amino acid sequence: CASSALPQGMSNQPQHF. This chain links TRBV2 with TRBJ1-5; TRBD1 matches at 7 bases. The CDR3 totals 17 residues. After removal of 4 bases from V and 1 base from J, the junction contained 10 bases not matched to a gene. The germline CDR1 and CDR2 sequences are SNHLY and FYNNEI.

The genes are TRBV10-1 and TRBJ2-1; D not resolved. V was trimmed by 2 bases and J by 9 bases, leaving 11 bases between them. The CDR3 covers 13 residues. The germline gives CDR1 WNHNN, CDR2 SYGVQD (reference sequence). The CDR3, as DNA: TGCGCCAGCAGTGAGCGAAATAGCATTGAGCAGTTCTTC. It is translated as CASSERNSIEQFF.

This clone has more than one count but fewer than ten. The gene calls are TRBV3-1 (or the pseudogene TRBV3-2) and TRBJ2-2; the match to TRBD2 covers 8 bases. The V gene end was trimmed by 1 base and the J gene end by 6 bases; junction bases not matched to a gene: 7. This CDR3 contains 16 residues. From germline, CDR1 is LGHDT and CDR2 YNNKEL (reference sequence). CDR3 loop: CASSQGDSGSAGELFF. CDR3 nucleotides: TGTGCCAGCAGCCAAGGCGACAGCGGGAGTGCCGGGGAGCTGTTTTTT.